Below are 9 T cell receptor beta chains sequenced from a single sample in a study of regulatory T cells in long-lasting Graves disease. Time point denoted: newly diagnosed GD, antithyroid drugs for less than 3 months. The TCR library was prepared using RNA isolated from PBMCs. Library construction for TCR beta used iRepertoire HTBI primers and Arm-PCR of CDR3 regions. MiXCR, run by TCRdb on the multiplex PCR reads, gives a single entry per CDR3 protein. The sample lists roughly 400,000 distinct CDR3 sequences, 16% seen once, with around 23% in the top ten. The data were also submitted as part of a second study, on T cells in Graves' hyperthyroidism and ophthalmopathy.

The sequenced sample was peripheral blood mononuclear cells (PBMCs), obtained at new diagnosis, from a patient treated with antithyroid drugs. The receptor set was obtained from a woman aged 18-29 years with Graves disease.

The rearrangement joins TRBV5-1 to TRBJ2-3, with 12 nucleotides matching TRBD2. From germline, CDR1 is SGHRS and CDR2 YFSETQ. The CDR3 is 18 residues long. Trimming cost V 0 bases and J 6 bases; bases outside gene matches: 11. CDR3 in amino acids: CASSLARHTSGGSDTQYF. CDR3 in DNA: TGCGCCAGCAGCTTGGCCCGCCACACTAGCGGGGGGTCTGATACGCAGTATTTT.

The CDR3 DNA follows: TGTGCCAGCAGCGTAGACGGAGGCACCGGGGAGCTGTTTTTT. Translating gives CASSVDGGTGELFF. The genes are TRBV9 and TRBJ2-2, with a weak D call TRBD2 (5 bases). Germline loops: CDR1 SGDLS, CDR2 YYNGEE. There are 14 residues in the CDR3. The V and J ends lost 0 bases and 4 bases respectively, with 7 bases between them.

This clonotype has at least ten counts. This chain links TRBV13 with TRBJ2-7, with TRBD2 as a possible D gene (6 bases). The ends were cut back, 1 base at V and 4 bases at J, with 14 bases in the middle. Germline CDR1 is PRHDT and CDR2 is FYEKMQ (reference sequence). CDR3 length: 15 residues. CDR3 DNA sequence: TGTGCCAGCAGCTTAGCGGTCCTGGGGGGTTACGAGCAGTACTTC. Translated, it gives CASSLAVLGGYEQYF. Using reference TRBV13 and TRBJ2-7 for the parts outside the CDR3, the full variable domain is AAGVIQSPRHLIKEKRETATLKCYPIPRHDTVYWYQQGPGQDPQFLISFYEKMQSDKGSIPDRFSAQQFSDYHSELNMSSLELGDSALYFCASSLAVLGGYEQYFGPGTRLTVT.

The rearrangement uses TRBV18 and TRBJ2-7, with D unresolved. The CDR3 covers 14 residues. The germline V and J ends were trimmed by 3 bases and 3 bases, with 12 bases remaining between them. Germline V CDR1 and CDR2: KGHSH, LQKENI. CDR3 coding DNA: TGTGCCAGCTCACCTCCCGACATTAGCTACGAGCAGTACTTC. It codes for CASSPPDISYEQYF. The full variable domain, completed using reference TRBV18 and TRBJ2-7, is NAGVMQNPRHLVRRRGQEARLRCSPMKGHSHVYWYRQLPEEGLKFMVYLQKENIIDESGMPKERFSAEFPKEGPSILRIQQVVRGDSAAYFCASSPPDISYEQYFGPGTRLTVT.

The CDR3 loop reads CASTPREGARVSGELFF. Here the CDR3 DNA reads TGTGCCAGCACCCCCAGGGAGGGGGCGCGGGTCTCCGGGGAGCTGTTTTTT. The chain has TRBV6-1 and TRBJ2-2, with D possibly called TRBD1 or TRBD2 (7 bases each). The CDR3 runs 17 residues. V lost 7 bases and J lost 6, with 24 bases in between. From germline, CDR1 is MNHNS and CDR2 SASEGT.

The V gene is TRBV5-4, the J gene TRBJ2-3; D is undetermined. V gave up 0 bases and J gave up 0 bases, with 11 bases separating them. CDR1 SGHNT and CDR2 YYREEE come from the germline V gene (reference sequence). The CDR3 contains 16 residues. The CDR3 DNA follows: TGTGCCAGCAGCTTGGAGGCAGGTCTTAGCACAGATACGCAGTATTTT. Residues: CASSLEAGLSTDTQYF.

Comments on this clonotype: A much larger clone differs by one base, so this may be a read error. The CDR3 is CASSFQKAGVYGYTF. CDR3 coding DNA: TGTGCCAGCAGCTTTCAGAAGGCGGGGGTCTATGGCTACACCTTC. The V call is TRBV7-2, the J call TRBJ1-2, with D perhaps TRBD1 (5 bases). Germline V gene sequence: CDR1 SGHTA, CDR2 FQGNSA. The CDR3 sequence is 15 residues long. Between the trimmed V and J ends, which lost 3 bases and 4 bases, there was a span of 15 bases.

This clonotype was detected ten times or more. This rearrangement joins TRBV7-2 to TRBJ2-7; 8 nucleotides align to TRBD1. With V trimmed by 2 bases and J by 2 bases, 8 bases remained unmatched. CDR1 and CDR2 from the germline V gene are SGHTA and FQGNSA. The CDR3 consists of 16 residues. The CDR3 nucleotides read TGTGCCAGCAGCTTACCCGTCGGGACAGGAACCTACGAGCAGTACTTC. It yields the protein CASSLPVGTGTYEQYF.

This clonotype occurred many times. This chain connects TRBV12-3 or TRBV12-4 to TRBJ1-4; D gene unclear. This CDR3 spans 14 amino acids. V lost 3 bases and J lost 3, with 8 bases in between. The CDR3 protein is CASSFQLPNEKLFF. The DNA of the CDR3 is TGTGCCAGCAGTTTTCAACTTCCTAATGAAAAACTGTTTTTT.